A selection of T cell receptor beta chains follows, all from one sample in a study of T cell clusters in autoimmune cytopenias. TCRdb re-called the multiplex PCR reads and catalogs CDR3 proteins one per entry, DNA excluded. The sample table sets out 6,000 to 8,500 distinct CDR3 sequences. Sequencing was done on a sample of peripheral blood. The source of these receptors is a human donor with an autoimmune cytopenia or autoimmune hepatitis (not recorded which). CDR3s include the opening cysteine and the closing phenylalanine or tryptophan. Fields, in order: CDR3 protein, V gene, clone size, J gene. Clone size is not always given. Where it is, it says once, few, many or a class for expanded clones.

cdr3_aa: CASSLRNTDTQYF
v_call: TRBV6-5
clone_size: .
j_call: TRBJ2-3

cdr3_aa: CASSFAGPGNTIYF
v_call: TRBV12-3/TRBV12-4
clone_size: .
j_call: TRBJ1-3

cdr3_aa: CATSGQDSSYNEQFF
v_call: TRBV15
clone_size: .
j_call: TRBJ2-1

cdr3_aa: CAWSNGRTTGELFF
v_call: TRBV30
clone_size: .
j_call: TRBJ2-2

cdr3_aa: CASRASGTSGATGWQYF
v_call: TRBV6-6
clone_size: .
j_call: TRBJ2-7

cdr3_aa: CASSPSLQGPSDQEYF
v_call: TRBV18
clone_size: .
j_call: TRBJ2-7

cdr3_aa: CASSLRDGFYEQYF
v_call: TRBV5-4
clone_size: .
j_call: TRBJ2-7

cdr3_aa: CASSRTGGRAEAFF
v_call: TRBV6-1
clone_size: .
j_call: TRBJ1-1

cdr3_aa: CASTGTQNSPLHF
v_call: TRBV18
clone_size: .
j_call: TRBJ1-6

cdr3_aa: CASSMKRNQPQHF
v_call: TRBV19
clone_size: .
j_call: TRBJ1-5

cdr3_aa: CASSTRDIYSYEQYF
v_call: TRBV6-5
clone_size: .
j_call: TRBJ2-7

cdr3_aa: CASSDVGRAAYGYTF
v_call: TRBV6-5
clone_size: .
j_call: TRBJ1-2

cdr3_aa: CAISDGRQGTSGRSHEQYF
v_call: TRBV10-3
clone_size: .
j_call: TRBJ2-7

cdr3_aa: CASSPVLLSGNTIYF
v_call: TRBV18
clone_size: .
j_call: TRBJ1-3

cdr3_aa: CASSPRPLNGLSYEQYF
v_call: TRBV18
clone_size: .
j_call: TRBJ2-7

cdr3_aa: CSVEEADIQYF
v_call: TRBV29-1
clone_size: medium-sized
j_call: TRBJ2-4

cdr3_aa: CASSIYEKLFF
v_call: TRBV19
clone_size: medium-sized
j_call: TRBJ1-4

cdr3_aa: CASSPDRRVQYF
v_call: TRBV18
clone_size: .
j_call: TRBJ2-5

cdr3_aa: CASSLYGYVDTQYF
v_call: TRBV7-3
clone_size: .
j_call: TRBJ2-3

cdr3_aa: CASSGSSGYNEQFF
v_call: TRBV19
clone_size: medium-sized
j_call: TRBJ2-1

cdr3_aa: CASGRGTGPNQPQHF
v_call: TRBV12-3/TRBV12-4
clone_size: .
j_call: TRBJ1-5

cdr3_aa: CAISGLAGDFSNEQFF
v_call: TRBV10-3
clone_size: .
j_call: TRBJ2-1

cdr3_aa: CASKGLAGAYNEQFF
v_call: TRBV19
clone_size: medium-sized
j_call: TRBJ2-1

cdr3_aa: CASNTAEGAGVTDTQYF
v_call: TRBV6-5
clone_size: .
j_call: TRBJ2-3

cdr3_aa: CASSGGVGETQYF
v_call: TRBV27
clone_size: .
j_call: TRBJ2-5

cdr3_aa: CSLLHTSYNEQFF
v_call: TRBV29-1
clone_size: medium-sized
j_call: TRBJ2-1